Each of the 23 T cell receptor beta chains below was sequenced from the same sample in a study of blood T cell repertoires in COVID-19. The repertoire was sequenced with immunoSEQ multiplex PCR; TCRdb's copy has only in-frame clones and lacks some. The repertoire has some 260,000 clones, 88% of them found once; the top ten carry about 9.4%. Sequences were obtained from peripheral blood. The receptors were gathered from a woman in her 70s with COVID-19, enrolled during active disease.

The chain employs TRBV10-3 and TRBJ2-7, with 8 positions matching TRBD1. The CDR3 has 17 amino acids. V shed 0 bases, J shed 1 base, and the junction held 8 bases outside the gene matches. Looked up from germline, CDR1 is ENHRY and CDR2 is SYGVKD. As DNA, the CDR3 is TGTGCCATCAGTGAGTCGAGATCCAACAGGGGGTCCTACGAGCAGTACTTC. Amino acid sequence: CAISESRSNRGSYEQYF.

The CDR3 DNA reads TGTGCCAGCAGCTTAAGAACGGGGACTAGCGGGGGCCCGAACACCGGGGAGCTGTTTTTT. Its translation is CASSLRTGTSGGPNTGELFF. The chain joins TRBV7-3 to TRBJ2-2; 14 bases align to TRBD2. Germline CDR1 and CDR2: SGHTA and FQGTGA. The CDR3 has 20 amino acids. The trim removed 1 base at V and 0 bases at J, leaving 7 bases unmatched. The whole variable domain, remainder taken from reference TRBV7-3 and TRBJ2-2, is GAGVSQTPSNKVTEKGKYVELRCDPISGHTALYWYRQSLGQGPEFLIYFQGTGAADDSGLPNDRFFAVRPEGSVSTLKIQRTERGDSAVYLCASSLRTGTSGGPNTGELFFGEGSRLTVL.

CDR3 DNA sequence: TGCGCCAGCAGCCACTCAGGGGGAGGTAATGAGCAGTTCTTC. Its translation is CASSHSGGGNEQFF. The genes are TRBV4-3 and TRBJ2-1, with D maybe TRBD1 (7 bases). Trimming cost V 3 bases and J 7 bases, with 13 bases left between them. The CDR3 contains 14 residues. Germline assignment: CDR1 LGHNA and CDR2 YSLEER.

V usage is TRBV6-5 and J usage is TRBJ2-4; no firm D call. This CDR3 has 13 residues. V lost 2 bases and J lost 7, with 9 bases in between. Germline V gene lookup returns CDR1 MNHEY and CDR2 SVGAGI. In DNA, the CDR3 is TGTGCCAGCAGTTACGCGCGAGGCAACATTCAGTACTTC. Translation gives CASSYARGNIQYF.

V usage is TRBV7-3 and J usage is TRBJ2-3; D might be TRBD2 (6 bases). Looked up from germline, CDR1 is SGHTA and CDR2 is FQGTGA. This CDR3 has 15 amino acids. The V end was cut by 4 bases, the J end by 2 bases, with 13 bases between. CDR3 sequence: CASSSLANNTDTQYF. The CDR3 DNA sequence: TGTGCCAGCAGCTCCCTAGCGAACAACACAGATACGCAGTATTTT.

The CDR3 loop is CASSWQGGNQPQHF. CDR3 sequence (DNA): TGTGCCAGCAGTTGGCAGGGCGGCAATCAGCCCCAGCATTTT. This sequence joins TRBV27 and TRBJ1-5, with D maybe TRBD1 (5 bases). V lost 4 bases, J lost 2 bases, and 9 bases lay in between. Germline CDR1 reads MNHEY; CDR2 reads SMNVEV (reference sequence). CDR3 size: 14 residues.

V is TRBV19 and J is TRBJ2-4; 11 bases align to TRBD2. After removal of 5 bases from V and 0 bases from J, the junction contained 9 bases not matched to a gene. The V gene's germline CDR1 is LNHDA and CDR2 SQIVND (reference sequence). There are 18 residues in the CDR3. CDR3 bases: TGTGCCAGTAGTCCGGGGGGACTAGCGGAGCTAGCCAAAAACATTCAGTACTTC. It is translated as CASSPGGLAELAKNIQYF.

This chain links TRBV20-1 with TRBJ2-1; weak D call: TRBD2 (6 bases). V shed 5 bases and J shed 12 bases, with 14 bases lying between them. CDR3 length: 11 residues. Germline lookup yields CDR1 DFQATT and CDR2 SNEGSKA (reference sequence). This chain's CDR3 is CSAVRELGQFF. Written as DNA, the CDR3 is TGCAGTGCTGTCCGGGAGCTCGGGCAGTTCTTC.

V usage is TRBV28 and J usage is TRBJ2-7; D uncertain. CDR1 is MDHEN, CDR2 SYDVKM, per germline. The length of the CDR3 is 12 residues. The ends were cut back, 5 bases at V and 7 bases at J, with 12 bases in the middle. As DNA, the CDR3 is TGTGCCAGCAGTAGCGCCCTGCGAGAGCAGTACTTC. Residues: CASSSALREQYF.

This clone appeared once. V is TRBV28 and J is TRBJ2-1; TRBD2 agrees at 13 bases. The length of the CDR3 is 16 residues. Losses at the gene ends were 4 bases for V and 8 bases for J; bases not matched to a gene: 8. Germline CDR1 and CDR2: MDHEN and SYDVKM. CDR3 amino acids: CASSSWTSGSPYEQFF. Written as DNA, the CDR3 is TGTGCCAGCAGTTCGTGGACTAGCGGGAGTCCCTATGAGCAGTTCTTC.

DNA of the CDR3: TGTGCCATTCTGGTGAGGAGAGCGGGAGAAGAATCCTACAATGAGCAGTTCTTC. It encodes CAILVRRAGEESYNEQFF. V usage is TRBV10-3 and J usage is TRBJ2-1, with 8 positions matching TRBD2. Germline lookup yields CDR1 ENHRY and CDR2 SYGVKD. The CDR3 is 18 amino acids. With V trimmed by 9 bases and J by 1 base, 17 bases remained unmatched.

The CDR3 spells CASSLMLVGDTQYF. For the CDR3, the DNA is TGTGCCAGCAGTTTAATGCTTGTCGGAGATACGCAGTATTTT. The J gene is TRBJ2-3, the V gene TRBV27, with no clear D. Trimming removed 2 bases from V and 5 bases from J, with 11 bases in between. The CDR3 has 14 amino acids. Germline lookup yields CDR1 MNHEY and CDR2 SMNVEV (reference sequence).

The chain recombines TRBV27 with TRBJ2-6; 7 positions agree with TRBD1. The J segment lost 0 bases and the V segment lost 5 bases, leaving 10 bases of the junction unmatched. Per germline, CDR1 MNHEY and CDR2 SMNVEV (reference sequence). CDR3 length equals 18 residues. The CDR3 loop reads CASSRQGQLHSGANVLTF. The CDR3 DNA sequence: TGTGCCAGCAGTAGACAGGGACAGCTCCACTCTGGGGCCAACGTCCTGACTTTC.

The CDR3 reads CASSQHRQQGYEQYF. CDR3 in DNA: TGTGCCAGCAGTCAGCACCGACAGCAGGGCTACGAGCAGTACTTC. The V call is TRBV6-2 or TRBV6-3, the J call TRBJ2-7; perhaps TRBD1 as D (5 bases). The CDR3 is 15 amino acids. CDR1 is MNHEY, CDR2 SVGEGT, per germline. With 5 bases removed from V and 3 bases from J, the gap between germline ends came to 17 bases.

This clone occurred once. The genes are TRBV18 and TRBJ2-1, with 10 bases identical to TRBD2. This CDR3 spans 14 amino acids. Germline CDR1 KGHSH, CDR2 LQKENI. The V segment lost 5 bases and the J segment 8 bases; nucleotides outside the gene matches: 6. The CDR3 DNA sequence: TGTGCCAGCTCAAAGCGGGAGGGCCGGGATGAGCAGTTCTTC. Its translation is CASSKREGRDEQFF.

The rearrangement joins TRBV6-5 to TRBJ1-4, with 9 bases that match TRBD1. Germline V gene sequence: CDR1 MNHEY, CDR2 SVGAGI. The CDR3 length is 14 residues. After removal of 7 bases from V and 8 bases from J, the junction contained 8 bases not matched to a gene. Here the CDR3 reads CASNTGTGSEKLFF. The CDR3 DNA reads as TGTGCCAGCAACACCGGGACAGGGTCGGAAAAACTGTTTTTT.

The chain links TRBV24-1 to TRBJ2-3; 9 nucleotides line up with TRBD1. Trimming took 1 base from V and 1 from J; bases not matched to a gene: 2. The CDR3 covers 16 residues. Per germline, CDR1 KGHDR and CDR2 SFDVKD. This CDR3 reads CATSDFRQGGTDTQYF. The CDR3 DNA sequence: TGTGCCACCAGTGATTTTCGACAGGGGGGCACAGATACGCAGTATTTT.

The rearrangement links TRBV7-8 to TRBJ1-2; 8 bases agree with TRBD1. V was clipped by 4 bases and J by 4 bases; unmatched bases: 2. The CDR3 has 13 amino acids. Germline V CDR1 and CDR2: SGHVS, FQNEAQ. This CDR3 reads CASSYGQGYGYTF. The CDR3 DNA is TGTGCCAGCAGCTATGGACAGGGCTATGGCTACACCTTC.

V and J are TRBV2 and TRBJ1-5; 7 bases are a match to TRBD1. This CDR3 has 14 amino acids. The germline CDR1 and CDR2 sequences are SNHLY and FYNNEI. Trimming removed 6 bases from V and 0 bases from J; junction bases left unmatched: 2. Here the CDR3 DNA reads TGTGCCAGCAGGGGACAGAGTAGCAATCAGCCCCAGCATTTT. Its protein is CASRGQSSNQPQHF.

The chain joins TRBV5-6 to TRBJ2-5; unclear D gene. The V gene lost 2 bases and the J gene lost 5 bases, with 13 bases spanning the gap. CDR1 and CDR2 from the germline V gene are SGHDT and YYEEEE. CDR3 length equals 14 residues. Here the CDR3 reads CASSFFRVGETQYF. The DNA of the CDR3 is TGTGCCAGCAGCTTTTTTCGCGTCGGGGAGACCCAGTACTTC.

The genes are TRBV28 and TRBJ1-2; 9 bases are shared with TRBD1. The J segment lost 8 bases and the V segment lost 8 bases, leaving 15 bases of the junction unmatched. Germline CDR1 MDHEN, CDR2 SYDVKM. The length of the CDR3 is 15 residues. This CDR3 is CASGSGQGFLYGYTF. The DNA of the CDR3 is TGTGCCAGCGGAAGTGGACAGGGGTTTCTTTACGGCTACACCTTC.

V and J are TRBV10-3 and TRBJ2-7, with 8 bases fitting TRBD2. Germline V gene lookup returns CDR1 ENHRY and CDR2 SYGVKD. This CDR3 is built from 17 residues. J was trimmed by 2 bases and V by 3 bases; bases with no gene match: 12. The CDR3 here is CAISDRSDGRAAYEQYF. CDR3 sequence (DNA): TGTGCCATCAGTGACCGAAGTGACGGGAGGGCTGCCTACGAGCAGTACTTC.

V usage is TRBV4-1 and J usage is TRBJ1-5; weak D call: TRBD1 (5 bases). This CDR3 comprises 16 residues. The germline V gene encodes CDR1 MGHRA and CDR2 YSYEKL. The germline V and J ends were trimmed by 0 bases and 3 bases, with 12 bases remaining between them. The DNA of the CDR3 is TGCGCCAGCAGCCAAGATCGGGGGAGATTCAATCAGCCCCAGCATTTT. Its protein is CASSQDRGRFNQPQHF.